This T cell receptor (beta chain) emerged from a study of molecular identifiers for immune sequencing clone quantification. Germline lookup yields CDR1 DFQATT and CDR2 SNEGSKA (reference sequence). There are 14 residues in the CDR3. The V gene lost 1 base and the J gene lost 8 bases, with 17 bases spanning the gap. Study-wide points: Clonotypes surpassing 20 RNA copies contained over 98% of effector molecules, versus under 1% in naive cells. Investigators reportedly could detect spiked Jurkat TCR RNA from one cell among 950,000 or so naive cells.

This clonotype was seen ten or more times. The antigen is undetermined. Using a CD8+CD4-CCR7+CD45RA+ phenotype, naive CD8 T cells were sorted. TCR libraries were built in bulk with a published protocol and specific TCR primers. TCRdb passed the PCR reads through MiXCR, listing each CDR3 protein once. There are a few hundred thousand distinct CDR3 sequences in the sample; 20% to 25% occur only once, and 0.84% lies in the top ten. The gene calls are TRBV20-1 and TRBJ1-1; perhaps TRBD1 as D (6 bases). Sequencing was carried out using naive CD8+ T cells from blood, with Jurkat cell RNA spiked in. Subset: FACS-sorted CD8+CD4-CCR7+CD45RA+ naive T cells. This TCR was recovered from a human donor in good health. Some libraries in this study had Jurkat cell RNA spiked in. The DNA of the CDR3 is TGCAGTGCTAGAGGATCGGGGGCCGGGGGCGAAGCTTTCTTT. Translating gives CSARGSGAGGEAFF.